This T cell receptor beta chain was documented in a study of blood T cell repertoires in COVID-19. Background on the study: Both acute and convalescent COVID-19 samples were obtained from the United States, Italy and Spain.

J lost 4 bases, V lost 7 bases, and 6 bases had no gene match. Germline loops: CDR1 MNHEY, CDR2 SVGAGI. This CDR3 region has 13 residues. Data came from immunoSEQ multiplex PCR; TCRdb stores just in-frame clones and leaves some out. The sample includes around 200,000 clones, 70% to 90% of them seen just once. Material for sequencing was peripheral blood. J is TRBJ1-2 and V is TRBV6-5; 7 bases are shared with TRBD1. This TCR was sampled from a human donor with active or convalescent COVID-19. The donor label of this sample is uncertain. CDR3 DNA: TGTGCCAGCAAAAGACAGGGTAGCTATGGCTACACCTTC. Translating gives CASKRQGSYGYTF.